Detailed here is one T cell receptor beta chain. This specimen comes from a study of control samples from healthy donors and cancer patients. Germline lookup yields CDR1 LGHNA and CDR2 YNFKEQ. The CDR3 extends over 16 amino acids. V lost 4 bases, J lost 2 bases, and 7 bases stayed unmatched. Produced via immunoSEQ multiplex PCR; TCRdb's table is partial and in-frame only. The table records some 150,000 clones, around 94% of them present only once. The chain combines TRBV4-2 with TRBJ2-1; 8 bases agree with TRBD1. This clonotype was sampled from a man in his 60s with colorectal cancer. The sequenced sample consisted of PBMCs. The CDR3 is CASSLQTGVTYNEQFF. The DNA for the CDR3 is TGTGCCAGCAGCCTGCAGACAGGGGTTACCTACAATGAGCAGTTCTTC.